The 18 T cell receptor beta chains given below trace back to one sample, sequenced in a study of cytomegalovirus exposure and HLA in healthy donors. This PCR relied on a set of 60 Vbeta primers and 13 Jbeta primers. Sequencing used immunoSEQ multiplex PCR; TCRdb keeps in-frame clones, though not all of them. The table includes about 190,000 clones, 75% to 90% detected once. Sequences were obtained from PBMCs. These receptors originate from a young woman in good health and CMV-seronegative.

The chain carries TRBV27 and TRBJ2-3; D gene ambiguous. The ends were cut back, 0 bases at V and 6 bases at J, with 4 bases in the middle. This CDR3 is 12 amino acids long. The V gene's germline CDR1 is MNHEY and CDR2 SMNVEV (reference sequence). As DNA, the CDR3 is TGTGCCAGCAGTTTATCAGCCGATACGCAGTATTTT. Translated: CASSLSADTQYF.

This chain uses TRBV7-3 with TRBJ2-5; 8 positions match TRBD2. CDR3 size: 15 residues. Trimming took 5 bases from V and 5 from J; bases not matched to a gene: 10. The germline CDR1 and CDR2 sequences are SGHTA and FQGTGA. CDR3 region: CASSPQGLGYETQYF. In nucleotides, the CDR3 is TGTGCCAGCAGCCCCCAGGGACTAGGTTATGAGACCCAGTACTTC.

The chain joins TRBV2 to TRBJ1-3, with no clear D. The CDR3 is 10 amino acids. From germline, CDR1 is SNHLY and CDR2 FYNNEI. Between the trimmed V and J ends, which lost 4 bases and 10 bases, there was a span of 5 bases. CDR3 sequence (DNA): TGTGCCAGCAGTGCCCAGACCATATATTTT. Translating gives CASSAQTIYF.

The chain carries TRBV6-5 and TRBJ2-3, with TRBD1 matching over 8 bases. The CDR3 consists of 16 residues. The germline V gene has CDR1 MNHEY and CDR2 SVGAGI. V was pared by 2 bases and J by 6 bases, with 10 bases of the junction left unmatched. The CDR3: CASSYAGTGLGDTQYF. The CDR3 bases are TGTGCCAGCAGTTACGCCGGGACAGGTCTCGGGGATACGCAGTATTTT.

CDR3 bases: TGTGCCAGCAGCCGGACAGGGAGTTACACAGATACGCAGTATTTT. It specifies CASSRTGSYTDTQYF. The J gene is TRBJ2-3, the V gene TRBV7-8, with 8 bases matching TRBD1. Germline loops: CDR1 SGHVS, CDR2 FQNEAQ. V trimming: 5 bases; J trimming: 2 bases; junction bases outside the gene matches: 6. CDR3 size: 15 residues.

For the CDR3, the DNA is TGTGCCAGCGGTGATAGCGGGATTAGCTCCTACAATGAGCAGTTCTTC. Translating it yields CASGDSGISSYNEQFF. The chain carries TRBV28 and TRBJ2-1; 8 bases match TRBD2. V was pared by 8 bases and J by 0 bases, with 9 bases of the junction left unmatched. This CDR3 has 16 residues. The V gene's germline CDR1 is MDHEN and CDR2 SYDVKM.

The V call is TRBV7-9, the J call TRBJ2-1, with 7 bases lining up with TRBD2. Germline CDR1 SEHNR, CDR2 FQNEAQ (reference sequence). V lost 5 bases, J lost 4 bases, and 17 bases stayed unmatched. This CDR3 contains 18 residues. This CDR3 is CASSTLTSDFYQYNEQFF. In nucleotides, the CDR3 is TGTGCCAGCAGCACCCTCACTAGCGACTTTTACCAATACAATGAGCAGTTCTTC.

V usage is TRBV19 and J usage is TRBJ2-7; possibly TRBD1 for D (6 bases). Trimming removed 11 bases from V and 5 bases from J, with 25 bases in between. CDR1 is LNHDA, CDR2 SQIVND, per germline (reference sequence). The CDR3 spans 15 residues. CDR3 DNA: TGTGCCTTCCCACTCGGCAGGGGCCTTAAAAACGAGCAGTACTTC. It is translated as CAFPLGRGLKNEQYF. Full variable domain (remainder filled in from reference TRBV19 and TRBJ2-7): DGGITQSPKYLFRKEGQNVTLSCEQNLNHDAMYWYRQDPGQGLRLIYYSQIVNDFQKGDIAEGYSVSREKKESFPLTVTSAQKNPTAFYLCAFPLGRGLKNEQYFGPGTRLTVT.

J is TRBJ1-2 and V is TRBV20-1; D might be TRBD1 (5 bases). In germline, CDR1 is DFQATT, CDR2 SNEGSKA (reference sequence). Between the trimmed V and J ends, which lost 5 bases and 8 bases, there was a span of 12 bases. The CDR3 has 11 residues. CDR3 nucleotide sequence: TGCAGTGCTCCCGGGAGGGGCGGCTACACCTTC. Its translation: CSAPGRGGYTF.

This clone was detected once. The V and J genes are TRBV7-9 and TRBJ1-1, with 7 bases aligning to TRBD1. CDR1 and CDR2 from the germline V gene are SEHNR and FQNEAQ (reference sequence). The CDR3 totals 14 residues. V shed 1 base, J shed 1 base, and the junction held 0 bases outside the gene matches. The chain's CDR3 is CASSLGDRNTEAFF. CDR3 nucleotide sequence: TGTGCCAGCAGCTTAGGGGACAGGAACACTGAAGCTTTCTTT.

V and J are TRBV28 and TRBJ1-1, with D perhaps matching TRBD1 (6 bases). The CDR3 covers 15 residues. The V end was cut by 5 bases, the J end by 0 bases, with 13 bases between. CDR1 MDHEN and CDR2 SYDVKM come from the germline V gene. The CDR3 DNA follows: TGTGCCAGCAGTCAGGGACACCCACTGAACACTGAAGCTTTCTTT. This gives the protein CASSQGHPLNTEAFF.

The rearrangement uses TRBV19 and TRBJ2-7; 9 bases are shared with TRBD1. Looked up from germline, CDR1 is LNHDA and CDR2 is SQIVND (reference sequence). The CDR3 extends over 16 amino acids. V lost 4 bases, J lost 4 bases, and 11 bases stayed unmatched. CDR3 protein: CASSRAQTGGLYEQYF. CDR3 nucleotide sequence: TGTGCCAGTAGTAGAGCTCAGACAGGGGGACTTTACGAGCAGTACTTC.

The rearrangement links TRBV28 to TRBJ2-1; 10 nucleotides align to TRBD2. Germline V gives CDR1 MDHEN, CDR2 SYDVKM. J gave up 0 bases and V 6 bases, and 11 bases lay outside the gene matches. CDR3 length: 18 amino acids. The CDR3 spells CASSAGTSALSSYNEQFF. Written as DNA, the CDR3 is TGTGCCAGCAGCGCCGGGACTAGCGCGTTAAGCTCCTACAATGAGCAGTTCTTC.

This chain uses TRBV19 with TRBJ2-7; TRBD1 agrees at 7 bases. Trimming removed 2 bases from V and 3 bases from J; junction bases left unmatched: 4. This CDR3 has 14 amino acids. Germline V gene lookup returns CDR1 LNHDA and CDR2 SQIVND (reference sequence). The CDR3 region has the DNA TGTGCCAGTAGTATAAAGGGGACAGACTACGAGCAGTACTTC. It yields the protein CASSIKGTDYEQYF.

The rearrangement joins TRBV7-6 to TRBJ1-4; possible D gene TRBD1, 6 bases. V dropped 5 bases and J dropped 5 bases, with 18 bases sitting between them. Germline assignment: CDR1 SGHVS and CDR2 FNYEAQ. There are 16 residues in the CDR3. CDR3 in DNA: TGTGCCAGCAGCCCAACGTCAGGGGCGGCCAATGAAAAACTGTTTTTT. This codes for CASSPTSGAANEKLFF. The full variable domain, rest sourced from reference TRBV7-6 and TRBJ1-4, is GAGVSQSPRYKVTKRGQDVALRCDPISGHVSLYWYRQALGQGPEFLTYFNYEAQQDKSGLPNDRFSAERPEGSISTLTIQRTEQRDSAMYRCASSPTSGAANEKLFFGSGTQLSVL.

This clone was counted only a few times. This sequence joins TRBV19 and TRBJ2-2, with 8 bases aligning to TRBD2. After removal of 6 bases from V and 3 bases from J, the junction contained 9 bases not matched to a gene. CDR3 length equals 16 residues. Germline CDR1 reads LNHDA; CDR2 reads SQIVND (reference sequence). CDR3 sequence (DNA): TGTGCCAGTAGAGGTTTGGGGACTAGTTACACCGGGGAGCTGTTTTTT. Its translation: CASRGLGTSYTGELFF.

The CDR3: CASSYSSGIQETQYF. CDR3 sequence (DNA): TGTGCCAGCAGTTACTCGTCCGGGATCCAAGAGACCCAGTACTTC. The chain recombines TRBV6-5 with TRBJ2-5; maybe TRBD2 (5 bases). In germline, CDR1 is MNHEY, CDR2 SVGAGI. The germline V and J ends were trimmed by 0 bases and 1 base, with 9 bases remaining between them. There are 15 residues in the CDR3.

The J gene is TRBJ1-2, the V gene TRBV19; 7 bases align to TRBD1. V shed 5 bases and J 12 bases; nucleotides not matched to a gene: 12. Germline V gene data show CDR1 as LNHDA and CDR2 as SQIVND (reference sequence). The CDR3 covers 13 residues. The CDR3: CASSLGTAAQDTF. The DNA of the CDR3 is TGTGCCAGTAGTTTGGGGACAGCGGCGCAAGACACCTTC.